Here is one T cell receptor (beta chain) with its context. This clonotype registers as medium-sized (0.01 to 0.1%) within its sample. Its antigen target is currently unknown. Base quality data are lacking; no much larger clone is found one base away. The sample originates from a study of T-cell memory formation after mild COVID-19 (dated by TCRdb to about 2021). In the study overall: TCR sequence clusters from the two donors were found to be largely donor specific. In two donors, T-cell clones that expanded and contracted after mild COVID-19 were tracked by sequencing TCRalpha and TCRbeta repertoires over time. Two young, previously healthy adult volunteers made up the cohort, one male and one female.

Study-wide findings and limitations: SARS-CoV-2 specificity was not confirmed for the second-wave clones peaking on day 37. Contracting CD4+ clones appeared mostly in the CM and EM memory subsets, whereas CD8+ clones were enriched in EMRA. Balanced CD4/CD8 phenotypes were observed for clones contracting from day 15 to 85, whereas a bias towards CD4+ was observed for a second wave of clones expanding from day 15 to 37. The study included only a couple of mild cases, and larger cohorts that include severe cases with pre-infection samples were judged to be necessary. The detection of some responding clones in pre-infection memory suggests that pre-existing cross-reactive memory T cells joined the SARS-CoV-2 response.

A distance of 10 bases separates the germline ends of V and J, which lose 6 bases and 5 bases respectively. There are 12 amino acids in the CDR3, from cysteine to phenylalanine inclusive. Only CDR3 DNA is held: 36 bases, read in frame from base 1. These reads were obtained on an Illumina NovaSeq 6000. cDNA libraries for TCRalpha and TCRbeta were prepared by 5'RACE using constant-segment primers, with sample barcodes and unique molecular identifiers added. RNA was extracted from every sample with Trizol reagent. Amplification of the libraries took two PCR steps, and the second step added a second sample barcode plus Illumina TruSeq adapters. The libraries were sequenced on an Illumina NovaSeq using 2 x 150 bp paired-end reads. On the authors' methods: Demultiplexing of reads and collapsing into UMI-guided consensus sequences were performed with migec v1.2.7. Using mixcr v2.1.11, UMI consensuses were aligned to TRA and TRB V and J templates and then assembled into clonotypes. Expanded or contracted clonotypes were those called significant by both edgeR and NoisET, with noise models trained on biological replicates. edgeR calls used a false discovery rate-adjusted p below 0.01 and a log2 fold-change threshold of 1. PCA with hierarchical clustering of max-normalized trajectories of the 1000 most abundant clonotypes was used as exploratory dynamics analysis. Separately sequenced CD4+ and CD8+ repertoires were used to assign the CD4 or CD8 phenotype of responding clones. TCRdb reworked the public reads: Q25 trimming with fastp, MiXCR clone assembly, productive beta chains retained. Rows with a matching CDR3 protein are joined into one entry that keeps the most common DNA and genes. The V and J calls come from TCRdb's annotation, not from the publication. Recorded for this sample are about 130,000 distinct CDR3 sequences; 17% of them occurred a single time. The ten largest clones add up to 4.5% to 6.5% of the sample.

Ficoll-Paque density gradient centrifugation was used to isolate PBMCs. This receptor was obtained from a man between 18 and 35 years old who had mild COVID-19 (a few samples of this study predate the infection). The sample titles of this study are shuffled in the database, so cell type and time point are left out; the donor was told from shared clones. The sequenced material came from PBMCs or a T cell subset sorted from them (not recorded which). This receptor chain uses TRBV12-3 or TRBV12-4 and TRBJ2-5, with the D gene too uncertain to name. CDR3 sequence: CASSSPVETQYF. The sequence in DNA is TGTGCCAGCAGCTCCCCAGTGGAGACCCAGTACTTC.